The 22 T cell receptor beta chains reported below all come from one sample, sequenced in a study of blood T cells in healthy people across ages (dated by TCRdb to about 2015). Library method: 5' RACE. Sequencing relied on an Illumina HiSeq 2500. The second PCR ran for roughly 7 to 11 cycles and used a J-beta primer mix along with a sample-barcoded 5' primer. The public reads were reprocessed in TCRdb via fastp at Q25 and MiXCR, keeping in-frame beta chains. Each record represents a unique CDR3 protein, reported with the most common genes and DNA among its rows. The sample data list over 600,000 distinct CDR3 sequences, and more than 50% of these were observed just once. More than 25% of the sample lies in the top ten. The source material was blood. These receptors all come from a man between 40 and 49 years old in good health.

The chain combines TRBV7-9 with TRBJ2-2; 11 nucleotides agree with TRBD1. There are 15 residues in the CDR3. V lost 10 bases, J lost 6 bases, and 10 bases stayed unmatched. Germline V gene sequence: CDR1 SEHNR, CDR2 FQNEAQ (reference sequence). The CDR3 loop is CANQWTGGASGELFF. The DNA for the CDR3 is TGTGCCAACCAATGGACAGGGGGCGCGTCCGGGGAGCTGTTTTTT.

The gene calls are TRBV7-2 and TRBJ2-3, with TRBD2 identical over 7 bases. This CDR3 comprises 15 residues. J lost 0 bases, V lost 4 bases, and 4 bases had no gene match. Germline loops: CDR1 SGHTA, CDR2 FQGNSA. The CDR3 reads CASSSMGGSTDTQYF. In DNA form, the CDR3 reads TGTGCCAGCAGCTCGATGGGGGGGAGCACAGATACGCAGTATTTT.

The chain joins TRBV5-6 to TRBJ1-4, with TRBD1 as a possible D gene (5 bases). In germline, CDR1 is SGHDT, CDR2 YYEEEE. V was shortened by 4 bases and J by 12 bases, with 22 bases between the two germline ends. The CDR3 totals 15 residues. The CDR3 spells CASSPVGVGKSELFF. The DNA of the CDR3 is TGTGCCAGCAGCCCCGTGGGGGTGGGAAAGTCGGAACTGTTTTTT. Variable domain in full (rest from reference TRBV5-6 and TRBJ1-4): DAGVTQSPTHLIKTRGQQVTLRCSPKSGHDTVSWYQQALGQGPQFIFQYYEEEERQRGNFPDRFSGHQFPNYSSELNVNALLLGDSALYLCASSPVGVGKSELFFGSGTQLSVL.

The chain uses TRBV6-1 and TRBJ1-2, with D perhaps TRBD1 (6 bases). The CDR3 is made up of 19 amino acids. CDR1 is MNHNS, CDR2 SASEGT, per germline. The V and J ends lost 7 bases and 4 bases respectively, with 31 bases between them. The CDR3 region is CASTNGGHPISVSGYGYTF. DNA for the CDR3: TGTGCCAGCACCAACGGGGGACACCCTATCTCAGTCTCGGGCTATGGCTACACCTTC.

The chain links TRBV5-1 to TRBJ2-6; D tentatively fits TRBD1 or TRBD2 (5 bases each). V was pared by 4 bases and J by 1 base, with 21 bases between. CDR3 length: 19 amino acids. The germline V gene encodes CDR1 SGHRS and CDR2 YFSETQ. The chain's CDR3 is CASSPHGRGAASGANVLTF. The CDR3 DNA sequence: TGCGCCAGCAGCCCGCATGGACGGGGCGCCGCGTCTGGGGCCAACGTCCTGACTTTC.

This clonotype was seen more than once but under ten times. The chain carries TRBV20-1 and TRBJ2-1, with D uncertain. This CDR3 is built from 14 residues. Germline V gives CDR1 DFQATT, CDR2 SNEGSKA (reference sequence). V lost 4 bases, J lost 0 bases, and 10 bases lay in between. The CDR3 spells CSATGLPSYNEQFF. The CDR3 nucleotides read TGCAGTGCTACCGGCCTGCCCTCCTACAATGAGCAGTTCTTC.

The CDR3 coding sequence is TGCGCCAGCGGCCCCGGACTAGGGTCGGAAGAGACCCAGTACTTC. It is translated as CASGPGLGSEETQYF. The V call is TRBV5-1, the J call TRBJ2-5, with 7 bases matching TRBD2. The germline V gene has CDR1 SGHRS and CDR2 YFSETQ. J was trimmed by 3 bases and V by 7 bases; bases with no gene match: 12. CDR3 length: 15 residues.

This clonotype has just a few counts. The V gene is TRBV29-1, the J gene TRBJ2-7; TRBD1 agrees at 8 bases. The CDR3 is made up of 14 amino acids. The germline V gene encodes CDR1 SQVTM and CDR2 ANQGSEA. The V gene end was trimmed by 7 bases and the J gene end by 0 bases; junction bases not matched to a gene: 8. CDR3 in amino acids: CSARTGSLSYEQYF. CDR3 nucleotide sequence: TGCAGCGCCAGGACAGGGAGCCTCTCCTACGAGCAGTACTTC.

This clonotype occurred a few times. V gene TRBV13 combines with J gene TRBJ1-2, with D tentatively TRBD1 (5 bases). This CDR3 is built from 14 residues. V gave up 5 bases and J gave up 4 bases, with 14 bases separating them. The germline V gene encodes CDR1 PRHDT and CDR2 FYEKMQ (reference sequence). DNA for the CDR3: TGTGCCAGCAGCCCTCAGGGATGGGTCTATGGCTACACCTTC. Protein product: CASSPQGWVYGYTF.

The gene calls are TRBV4-2 and TRBJ1-6; D not certain. CDR3 length: 14 residues. Germline values: CDR1 LGHNA, CDR2 YNFKEQ. The V end lost 0 bases, the J end lost 9 bases, and 9 bases lay between the germline ends. CDR3 region: CASSQDRAGSPLHF. The CDR3 bases are TGTGCCAGCAGCCAAGATCGGGCAGGTTCACCCCTCCACTTT.

The gene calls are TRBV12-3 or TRBV12-4 and TRBJ2-5; TRBD2 matches 9 bases. This CDR3 region has 17 residues. V was pared by 1 base and J by 1 base, with 7 bases of the junction left unmatched. CDR3 nucleotide sequence: TGTGCCAGCAGTTTAGTGGGAGCGGGAGGACCCCAAGAGACCCAGTACTTC. It translates to CASSLVGAGGPQETQYF.

This clonotype was seen a few times. The CDR3 region is CASSPRGAGGDTQYF. In nucleotides, the CDR3 is TGTGCCAGCAGCCCAAGGGGGGCGGGGGGAGATACGCAGTATTTT. The rearrangement joins TRBV7-2 to TRBJ2-3; TRBD2 aligns across 8 bases. The CDR3 consists of 15 residues. The V gene end was trimmed by 5 bases and the J gene end by 5 bases; junction bases not matched to a gene: 9. Germline V gives CDR1 SGHTA, CDR2 FQGNSA.

Written as DNA, the CDR3 is TGCAGTGCTAGTTTCGCCGACCTGACAGGGGTTAACTATGGCTACACCTTC. Translated: CSASFADLTGVNYGYTF. The chain has TRBV20-1 and TRBJ1-2, with TRBD1 matching over 8 bases. This CDR3 comprises 17 residues. V lost 3 bases and J lost 1; bases outside the gene matches: 13. Per germline, CDR1 DFQATT and CDR2 SNEGSKA (reference sequence).

This clonotype turned up a few times. This sequence joins TRBV20-1 and TRBJ2-2; 7 bases agree with TRBD2. With V trimmed by 3 bases and J by 6 bases, 7 bases remained unmatched. CDR1 and CDR2 from the germline V gene are DFQATT and SNEGSKA (reference sequence). The CDR3 is 14 residues long. CDR3 in amino acids: CSASRGGSSGELFF. The CDR3 DNA sequence: TGCAGTGCTAGTCGCGGCGGGAGTTCCGGGGAGCTGTTTTTT.

The V gene is TRBV19, the J gene TRBJ2-1; D is possibly TRBD2 (5 bases). The V gene's germline CDR1 is LNHDA and CDR2 SQIVND (reference sequence). The V and J ends lost 4 bases and 3 bases respectively, with 19 bases between them. The length of the CDR3 is 17 residues. Here the CDR3 DNA reads TGTGCCAGTAGTACCGATCGCCGTTGGGAGCACTACAATGAGCAGTTCTTC. Translation: CASSTDRRWEHYNEQFF.

In this sample, this clonotype turned up once. The chain couples TRBV18 to TRBJ2-5; 10 bases line up with TRBD1. The end of the DNA is better explained by TRBJ2-7, so the J call may be wrong. Germline V lookup: CDR1 KGHSH, CDR2 LQKENI. CDR3 size: 16 residues. CDR3 residues: CASSPKEVGTGVEQYF. CDR3 coding DNA: TGTGCCAGCTCACCAAAGGAAGTCGGGACAGGGGTCGAGCAGTACTTC.

A word on this clonotype: At one of its ends the junction is not consistent with the germline gene, which may arise from a read error. The gene calls are TRBV15 and TRBJ2-7, with D uncertain. The closer fit of TRBJ2-5 to the DNA end suggests the J call may be wrong. Germline values: CDR1 LNHNV, CDR2 YYDKDF (reference sequence). CDR3 length equals 15 residues. CDR3 nucleotides: TGTGCCACCAGCAGTGGTGGGCAGAGCCAAGGGACCCAGTACTTC. Its protein is CATSSGGQSQGTQYF.

Notes on this clonotype: A junction end diverges from the germline sequence, so it may reflect a read error. The J gene is TRBJ2-5, the V gene TRBV29-1; 7 bases are a match to TRBD1. The CDR3 is made up of 13 amino acids. The V gene's germline CDR1 is SQVTM and CDR2 ANQGSEA. The CDR3 protein is CSVEGQAQETQYF. The CDR3 nucleotides are TGCAGCGTAGAAGGACAGGCCCAAGAGACCCAGTACTTC. The full variable domain, with the rest looked up from reference TRBV29-1 and TRBJ2-5, is SAVISQKPSRDICQRGTSLTIQCQVDSQVTMMFWYRQQPGQSLTLIATANQGSEATYESGFVIDKFPISRPNLTFSTLTVSNMSPEDSSIYLCSVEGQAQETQYFGPGTRLLVL.

The V and J genes are TRBV12-3 or TRBV12-4 and TRBJ2-5; D is unclear. Between the trimmed V and J ends, which lost 1 base and 7 bases, there was a span of 4 bases. The CDR3 is made up of 11 amino acids. CDR3 in DNA: TGTGCCAGCAGTTTAGAGGGGACCCAGTACTTC. It is translated as CASSLEGTQYF.

The chain is built from TRBV7-3 and TRBJ1-2; 10 nucleotides agree with TRBD1. Germline V lookup: CDR1 SGHTA, CDR2 FQGTGA. CDR3 size: 14 residues. The V and J ends lost 4 bases and 6 bases, in that order; junction bases with no gene match: 5. The CDR3 region has the DNA TGTGCCAGCAGCTCGGTGGGGACAGGGGATGGCTACACCTTC. It yields the protein CASSSVGTGDGYTF.

The sample holds one count of this clonotype. J is TRBJ2-1 and V is TRBV29-1; D remains ambiguous. V lost 7 bases to trimming and J lost 8 bases, with 21 bases between them. This CDR3 is 14 amino acids long. The germline gives CDR1 SQVTM, CDR2 ANQGSEA. CDR3 loop: CSGCRIRAGDEQFF. The CDR3, as DNA: TGCAGCGGATGTAGGATAAGGGCTGGCGATGAGCAGTTCTTC.

V is TRBV28 and J is TRBJ1-5; D is ambiguous. This CDR3 comprises 15 residues. Per the germline V gene, CDR1 is MDHEN and CDR2 is SYDVKM. Trimming cost V 3 bases and J 2 bases, with 11 bases left between them. The CDR3 sequence: CASSFRTRGNQPQHF. The CDR3 coding sequence is TGTGCCAGCAGTTTTAGGACCCGGGGCAATCAGCCCCAGCATTTT.